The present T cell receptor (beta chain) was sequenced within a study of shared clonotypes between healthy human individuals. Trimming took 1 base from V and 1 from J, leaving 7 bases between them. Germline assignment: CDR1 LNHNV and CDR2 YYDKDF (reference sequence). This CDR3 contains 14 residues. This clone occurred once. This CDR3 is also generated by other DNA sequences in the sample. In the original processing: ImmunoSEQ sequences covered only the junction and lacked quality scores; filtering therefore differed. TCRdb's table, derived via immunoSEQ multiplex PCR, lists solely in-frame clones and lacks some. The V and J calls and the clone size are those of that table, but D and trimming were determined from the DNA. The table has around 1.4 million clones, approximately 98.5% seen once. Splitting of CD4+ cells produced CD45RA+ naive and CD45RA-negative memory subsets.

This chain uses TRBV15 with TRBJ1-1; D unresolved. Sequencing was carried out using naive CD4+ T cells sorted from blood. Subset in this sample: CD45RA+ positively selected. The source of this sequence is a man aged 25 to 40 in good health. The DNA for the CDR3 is TGTGCCACCAGCAGAGGAGGCCAGAACACTGAAGCTTTCTTT. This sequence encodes CATSRGGQNTEAFF.